A single sample is the source of the 25 T cell receptor beta chains below, sequenced in a study of shared clonotypes between healthy human individuals. Naive CD8 cells, CD45RO-negative and positively selected for CCR7, excluded terminally differentiated effector memory CD45RA+ cells. Assay: immunoSEQ multiplex PCR; the TCRdb copy retains only in-frame clones and omits some. This sample carries about 2,100,000 clones, roughly 91% of them seen once, and the ten largest clones take more than 1.5%. The specimen sequenced was naive CD8+ T cells from PBMCs. The receptors were gathered from a man between 18 and 29 years old in good health. Some clones in this sample may be carry-over from other donors' samples.

The V gene is TRBV4-3, the J gene TRBJ2-7; D may be TRBD2 (5 bases). In germline, CDR1 is LGHNA, CDR2 YSLEER. Trimming stripped 0 bases from V and 6 bases from J, with 12 bases between. The CDR3 has 14 residues. The CDR3 sequence is CASSQDSIGVEQYF. The CDR3 DNA reads as TGCGCCAGCAGCCAAGATTCTATCGGGGTCGAGCAGTACTTC.

A remark on this clone: A read error may account for a junction end that differs from germline. The V and J genes are TRBV2 and TRBJ2-7; 8 bases agree with TRBD1. CDR1 SNHLY and CDR2 FYNNEI come from the germline V gene. The CDR3 is made up of 12 amino acids. The CDR3 region has the DNA TGTGCCAGCAGAGGACAGGGTTACGAGCAGCACTTC. Residues: CASRGQGYEQHF.

The chain employs TRBV28 and TRBJ2-7; 9 bases are a match to TRBD2. Trimming at V came to 3 bases and at J to 3 bases, leaving 15 bases not matched to a gene. Germline V lookup: CDR1 MDHEN, CDR2 SYDVKM. This CDR3 region has 18 residues. This CDR3 reads CASSFIAGDEGVGYEQYF. In DNA form, the CDR3 reads TGTGCCAGCAGTTTTATAGCGGGAGACGAAGGGGTCGGCTACGAGCAGTACTTC.

The rearrangement joins TRBV13 to TRBJ2-7, with 7 bases fitting TRBD1. Germline trimming cut 5 bases from V and 6 bases from J; bases unmatched to any gene: 16. The CDR3 is 16 amino acids. Germline V gene lookup returns CDR1 PRHDT and CDR2 FYEKMQ (reference sequence). CDR3 loop: CASSPRDDRVFVEQYF. The CDR3 bases are TGTGCCAGCAGCCCCAGGGATGACAGGGTTTTTGTCGAGCAGTACTTC. The full variable domain, rest sourced from reference TRBV13 and TRBJ2-7, is AAGVIQSPRHLIKEKRETATLKCYPIPRHDTVYWYQQGPGQDPQFLISFYEKMQSDKGSIPDRFSAQQFSDYHSELNMSSLELGDSALYFCASSPRDDRVFVEQYFGPGTRLTVT.

This clone was recorded only once. The chain employs TRBV28 and TRBJ1-5, with 7 bases aligning to TRBD1. Germline assignment: CDR1 MDHEN and CDR2 SYDVKM. Germline trimming cut 7 bases from V and 7 bases from J; bases unmatched to any gene: 16. This CDR3 is 16 amino acids long. The CDR3 nucleotides are TGTGCCAGCAACCTGCCCTCCTCGACAGGGAAACAGCCCCAGCATTTT. This encodes CASNLPSSTGKQPQHF.

This clone has only a few counts. The sample holds other DNA sequences that translate to the same CDR3. The chain uses TRBV19 and TRBJ1-1; D gene uncertain. The CDR3 extends over 13 amino acids. Germline CDR1 and CDR2: LNHDA and SQIVND (reference sequence). Trimming stripped 3 bases from V and 5 bases from J, with 10 bases between. The CDR3: CASSIGRRTEAFF. CDR3 DNA sequence: TGTGCCAGTAGTATCGGCAGGAGGACTGAAGCTTTCTTT.

The rearrangement links TRBV28 to TRBJ2-1, with TRBD2 matching 7 bases. The V and J ends lost 2 bases and 10 bases, in that order; junction bases with no gene match: 5. The CDR3 has 13 residues. CDR1 is MDHEN, CDR2 SYDVKM, per germline. The CDR3 here is CASSLTGGLEQFF. The CDR3 nucleotides read TGTGCCAGCAGTTTAACCGGGGGGTTAGAGCAGTTCTTC.

The chain employs TRBV7-2 and TRBJ2-1; D is unresolved. The V and J ends lost 1 base and 8 bases respectively, with 15 bases between them. CDR3 length: 15 amino acids. Germline CDR1 and CDR2: SGHTA and FQGNSA. CDR3 DNA: TGTGCCAGCAGCTTAGGGAGATTCGAGTTCGATGAGCAGTTCTTC. It encodes CASSLGRFEFDEQFF.

For this clone: Different DNA sequences within this sample yield the same CDR3. This chain connects TRBV27 to TRBJ1-5, with no clear D. Germline V gene data show CDR1 as MNHEY and CDR2 as SMNVEV (reference sequence). This CDR3 is 14 amino acids long. V lost 2 bases and J lost 2, with 7 bases in between. Here the CDR3 reads CASSLLSGNQPQHF. CDR3 bases: TGTGCCAGCAGTTTACTCAGTGGCAATCAGCCCCAGCATTTT.

The rearrangement joins TRBV6-1 to TRBJ2-1, with a tentative D call TRBD2 (5 bases). The CDR3 extends over 15 amino acids. The germline V gene has CDR1 MNHNS and CDR2 SASEGT. Between the trimmed V and J ends, which lost 1 base and 8 bases, there was a span of 15 bases. As DNA, the CDR3 is TGTGCCAGCAGTGAAGGGAGGTTTCGGATGGATGAGCAGTTCTTC. Its translation: CASSEGRFRMDEQFF.

The V and J genes are TRBV11-2 and TRBJ1-2; no definite D call. The CDR3 runs to 14 residues. With 4 bases removed from V and 8 bases from J, the gap between germline ends came to 17 bases. From germline, CDR1 is SGHAT and CDR2 FQNNGV. Written as DNA, the CDR3 is TGTGCCAGCAGCTCCGATTGGCGGGGAAGCGGCTACACCTTC. Amino acid sequence: CASSSDWRGSGYTF.

The CDR3 region is CASSPPGLPPGEQYF. The DNA for the CDR3 is TGTGCCAGCAGCCCCCCCGGGCTCCCCCCAGGCGAGCAGTACTTC. The chain links TRBV11-2 to TRBJ2-7; D not certain. V lost 5 bases and J lost 6, with 20 bases in between. The CDR3 contains 15 residues. The germline V gene has CDR1 SGHAT and CDR2 FQNNGV.

V and J are TRBV2 and TRBJ2-7; 11 bases agree with TRBD2. In germline, CDR1 is SNHLY, CDR2 FYNNEI. J lost 6 bases, V lost 6 bases, and 4 bases had no gene match. The CDR3 sequence is 13 residues long. The CDR3 sequence is CASSRTSGREQYF. The CDR3 bases are TGTGCCAGCAGCCGGACTAGCGGGCGCGAGCAGTACTTC.

The chain is built from TRBV19 and TRBJ1-2; 9 bases are shared with TRBD1. V gave up 5 bases and J gave up 5 bases; unmatched junction bases: 3. Germline CDR1 and CDR2: LNHDA and SQIVND (reference sequence). The CDR3 is made up of 13 amino acids. The CDR3 DNA sequence: TGTGCCAGTAGTGGGGGACAGGGTTATGGCTACACCTTC. Protein product: CASSGGQGYGYTF.

This clone was counted a single time. The CDR3 coding sequence is TGTGCCAGCAGCGAAACAGGTAATCAGCCCCAGCATTTT. Its protein is CASSETGNQPQHF. The rearrangement links TRBV5-5 to TRBJ1-5, with a possible D match to TRBD1 (5 bases). V dropped 4 bases and J dropped 4 bases, with 9 bases sitting between them. In germline, CDR1 is SGHKS, CDR2 YYEKEE (reference sequence). The length of the CDR3 is 13 residues.

The chain has TRBV10-3 and TRBJ2-3, with 15 bases fitting TRBD2. This CDR3 spans 18 amino acids. Losses at the gene ends were 4 bases for V and 2 bases for J; bases not matched to a gene: 7. Germline values: CDR1 ENHRY, CDR2 SYGVKD. CDR3 sequence: CAISGTGLAGGPTDTQYF. In nucleotides, the CDR3 is TGTGCCATCAGTGGCACAGGACTAGCGGGAGGGCCCACAGATACGCAGTATTTT.

This chain uses TRBV4-2 with TRBJ2-5; TRBD1 matches 8 bases. The V gene's germline CDR1 is LGHNA and CDR2 YNFKEQ. The CDR3 length is 16 residues. The V and J ends lost 3 bases and 4 bases, in that order; junction bases with no gene match: 10. In DNA form, the CDR3 reads TGTGCCAGCAGCCACAACTACAGGGGGGATAGAGAGACCCAGTACTTC. Translating it yields CASSHNYRGDRETQYF.

This chain links TRBV5-1 with TRBJ2-7; TRBD2 agrees at 13 bases. The CDR3 spans 16 residues. The ends lost 4 bases at V and 2 bases at J; junction bases unmatched: 6. From germline, CDR1 is SGHRS and CDR2 YFSETQ. In DNA form, the CDR3 reads TGCGCCAGCAGCCCAAGACTAGCGGGAGGACCCTACGAGCAGTACTTC. Its protein is CASSPRLAGGPYEQYF.

There are a few counts of this clone. The V and J genes are TRBV2 and TRBJ2-7; D ambiguous. The CDR3 has 11 amino acids. V shed 7 bases and J shed 1 base, with 5 bases lying between them. The germline gives CDR1 SNHLY, CDR2 FYNNEI. CDR3 region: CASKGSYEQYF. The CDR3 DNA reads as TGTGCCAGCAAGGGATCCTACGAGCAGTACTTC.

The chain uses TRBV27 and TRBJ1-1; TRBD1 agrees at 7 bases. Germline V gives CDR1 MNHEY, CDR2 SMNVEV (reference sequence). V was clipped by 3 bases and J by 5 bases; unmatched bases: 6. The CDR3 is 14 amino acids. The CDR3 spells CASSFTGVRTEAFF. The CDR3 DNA reads TGTGCCAGCAGTTTTACAGGGGTAAGGACTGAAGCTTTCTTT.

The chain employs TRBV4-1 and TRBJ1-1; D is unresolved. The CDR3 length is 14 residues. With 1 base removed from V and 5 bases from J, the gap between germline ends came to 11 bases. Germline CDR1 MGHRA, CDR2 YSYEKL. The CDR3 DNA follows: TGCGCCAGCAGCCAAGCGGATGGGAGAACTGAAGCTTTCTTT. It codes for CASSQADGRTEAFF.

The genes are TRBV7-8 and TRBJ2-7; tentative D call: TRBD2 (5 bases). V shed 5 bases and J shed 0 bases, with 20 bases lying between them. Germline V gene lookup returns CDR1 SGHVS and CDR2 FQNEAQ. The CDR3 spans 17 residues. DNA for the CDR3: TGTGCCAGCAGCCCAAACTTCGGACTGTTGAACTCCTACGAGCAGTACTTC. It encodes CASSPNFGLLNSYEQYF.

This clone was found once. This sequence joins TRBV7-8 and TRBJ2-3; either TRBD1 or TRBD2 may supply D (5 bases each). Deletions cut 2 bases from V and 0 bases from J, with 18 bases between. CDR1 and CDR2 from the germline V gene are SGHVS and FQNEAQ. The CDR3 sequence is 18 residues long. CDR3 loop: CASSLYNAGAQSTDTQYF. The CDR3 DNA sequence: TGTGCCAGCAGCTTATATAATGCCGGGGCGCAAAGCACAGATACGCAGTATTTT.

The chain has TRBV11-2 and TRBJ2-3; either TRBD1 or TRBD2 may supply D (6 bases each). This CDR3 has 16 amino acids. CDR1 is SGHAT, CDR2 FQNNGV, per germline. V dropped 5 bases and J dropped 3 bases, with 18 bases sitting between them. CDR3 sequence: CASSTKTGGWTDTQYF. CDR3 nucleotides: TGTGCCAGCAGCACAAAGACCGGGGGCTGGACAGATACGCAGTATTTT.

The chain couples TRBV5-3 to TRBJ2-3; no definite D call. TRBV5-3 is annotated as an ORF whose role is uncertain. The V end lost 7 bases, the J end lost 0 bases, and 15 bases lay between the germline ends. The CDR3 is 15 amino acids. The CDR3 protein is CARPIKLFSTDTQYF. CDR3 DNA sequence: TGTGCCAGACCTATAAAACTCTTTAGCACAGATACGCAGTATTTT.